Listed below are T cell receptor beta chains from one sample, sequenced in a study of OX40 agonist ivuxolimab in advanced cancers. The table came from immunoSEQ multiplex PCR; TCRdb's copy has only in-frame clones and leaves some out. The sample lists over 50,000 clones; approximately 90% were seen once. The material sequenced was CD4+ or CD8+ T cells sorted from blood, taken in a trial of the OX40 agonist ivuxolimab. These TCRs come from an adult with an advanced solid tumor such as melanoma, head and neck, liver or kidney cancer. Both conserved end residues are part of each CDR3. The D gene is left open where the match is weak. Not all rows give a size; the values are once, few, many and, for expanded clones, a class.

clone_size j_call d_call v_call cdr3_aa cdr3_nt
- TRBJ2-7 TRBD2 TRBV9 CASSVGGGTTYEQYF TGTGCCAGCAGCGTAGGGGGCGGGACTACCTACGAGCAGTACTTC
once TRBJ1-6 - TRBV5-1 CASSLGIDNSPLHF TGCGCCAGCAGCTTGGGTATTGATAATTCACCCCTCCACTTT
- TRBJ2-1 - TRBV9 CASSVASYNEQFF TGTGCCAGCAGCGTAGCCTCCTACAATGAGCAGTTCTTC
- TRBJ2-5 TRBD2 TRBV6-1 CASSEGVTSGSGAETQYF TGTGCCAGCAGTGAAGGCGTGACTAGCGGGAGTGGCGCGGAGACCCAGTACTTC
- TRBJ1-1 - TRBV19 CASRLQGRTEAFF TGTGCCAGTAGGTTACAGGGAAGGACTGAAGCTTTCTTT
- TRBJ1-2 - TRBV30 CAWSIGNADYGYTF TGTGCCTGGAGTATTGGCAACGCGGACTATGGCTACACCTTC
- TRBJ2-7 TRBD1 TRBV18 CASARQGHSTYEQYF TGTGCCAGCGCACGACAGGGGCATAGTACCTACGAGCAGTACTTC
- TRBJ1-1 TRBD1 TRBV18 CASSPRRTGGKEMNTEAFF TGTGCCAGCTCACCAAGGCGAACAGGGGGTAAAGAGATGAACACTGAAGCTTTCTTT
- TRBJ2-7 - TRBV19 CASRGGSRYEQYF TGTGCCAGTAGAGGGGGATCTAGGTACGAGCAGTACTTC
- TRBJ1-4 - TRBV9 CASSVVGSLNEKLFF TGTGCCAGCAGCGTAGTAGGAAGCCTTAATGAAAAACTGTTTTTT
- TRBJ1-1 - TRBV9 CASSAIQLNTEAFF TGTGCCAGCAGCGCCATCCAGTTGAACACTGAAGCTTTCTTT
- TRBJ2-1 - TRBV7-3 CASSQGWQGNNEQFF TGTGCCAGCAGCCAAGGGTGGCAGGGGAACAATGAGCAGTTCTTC
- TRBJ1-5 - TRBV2 CASSFDTGNQPQHF TGTGCCAGCAGTTTCGACACCGGCAATCAGCCCCAGCATTTT
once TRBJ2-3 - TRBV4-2 CASSLSSTDTQYF TGTGCCAGCAGCCTTTCCAGCACAGATACGCAGTATTTT
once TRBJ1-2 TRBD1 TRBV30 CAWSGGTGYGYTF TGTGCCTGGAGTGGCGGGACAGGCTATGGCTACACCTTC
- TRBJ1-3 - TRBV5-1 CASSFAPQRGNTIYF TGCGCCAGCAGCTTTGCCCCCCAGAGGGGAAACACCATATATTTT
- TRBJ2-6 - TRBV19 CASSMGEHSGANVLTF TGTGCCAGTAGTATGGGGGAACACTCTGGGGCCAACGTCCTGACTTTC
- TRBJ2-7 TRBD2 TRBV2 CASSGGRSYEQYF TGTGCCAGCAGCGGCGGGAGGTCCTACGAGCAGTACTTC
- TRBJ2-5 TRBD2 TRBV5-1 CASSGLGRAMETQYF TGCGCCAGCAGCGGGCTCGGGAGGGCCATGGAGACCCAGTACTTC
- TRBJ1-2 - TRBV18 CASSQELGNINYGYTF TGTGCCAGCTCACAGGAACTTGGTAATATTAACTATGGCTACACCTTC
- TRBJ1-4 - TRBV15 CATSRGRQEVREKLFF TGTGCCACCAGCAGAGGACGACAGGAAGTAAGAGAAAAACTGTTTTTT
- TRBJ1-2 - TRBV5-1 CASSPTSPGNYGYTF TGCGCCAGCAGCCCGACATCCCCAGGGAACTATGGCTACACCTTC
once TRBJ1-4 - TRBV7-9 CASSSGQTSTTNEKLFF TGTGCCAGCAGTTCCGGACAAACCTCTACAACTAATGAAAAACTGTTTTTT
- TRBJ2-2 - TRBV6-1 CASSVTRPGELFF TGTGCCAGCAGTGTCACAAGGCCCGGGGAGCTGTTTTTT
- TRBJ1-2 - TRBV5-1 CASSFGRASYGYTF TGCGCCAGCAGCTTCGGCAGGGCCTCCTATGGCTACACCTTC
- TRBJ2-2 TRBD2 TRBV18 CASSQGLATGELFF TGTGCCAGCTCACAGGGACTAGCGACCGGGGAGCTGTTTTTT
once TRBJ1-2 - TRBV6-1 CASSEGFIGYTF TGTGCCAGCAGTGAAGGTTTCATCGGCTACACCTTC
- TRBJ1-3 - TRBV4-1 CASSQDGERRYF TGCGCCAGCAGCCAAGACGGGGAACGTAGGTATTTT
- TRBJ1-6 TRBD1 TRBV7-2 CASSSRKTGGGSPLHF TGTGCCAGCAGCTCCAGGAAGACAGGGGGCGGATCACCCCTCCACTTT
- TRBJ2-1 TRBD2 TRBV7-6 CASSSNPPTSGRSYNEQFF TGTGCCAGCAGCTCCAACCCCCCGACTAGCGGGAGGTCCTACAATGAGCAGTTCTTC
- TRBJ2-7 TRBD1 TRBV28 CASSRDRGEQYF TGTGCCAGCAGTCGGGACAGGGGCGAGCAGTACTTC
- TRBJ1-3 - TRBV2 CASSEAYTIYF TGTGCCAGCAGTGAAGCGTACACCATATATTTT
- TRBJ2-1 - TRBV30 CAWSRKTYNEQFF TGTGCCTGGAGCCGGAAAACTTACAATGAGCAGTTCTTC
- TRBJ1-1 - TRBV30 CAWRLMRRNTEAFF TGTGCCTGGAGACTCATGAGGCGGAACACTGAAGCTTTCTTT
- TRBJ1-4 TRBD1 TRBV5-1 CASSLAGTGLEKLFF TGCGCCAGCAGCCTAGCCGGGACAGGGTTGGAAAAACTGTTTTTT
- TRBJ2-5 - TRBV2 CASTGVRIQEAQYF TGTGCCAGCACCGGAGTCCGAATCCAAGAGGCCCAGTACTTC
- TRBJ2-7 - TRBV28 CASSVLGTEQYF TGTGCCAGCAGTGTGTTGGGTACCGAGCAGTACTTC
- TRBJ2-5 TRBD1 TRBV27 CASSLDRGQETQYF TGTGCCAGCAGTTTAGACAGGGGCCAAGAGACCCAGTACTTC
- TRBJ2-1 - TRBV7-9 CASHGLARDEQFF TGTGCCAGCCATGGGCTAGCGCGAGATGAGCAGTTCTTC
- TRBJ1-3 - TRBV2 CASSERQNSGNTIYF TGTGCCAGCAGTGAACGGCAAAACTCTGGAAACACCATATATTTT
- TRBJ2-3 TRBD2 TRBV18 CASSRGMSGSGDTQYF TGTGCCAGCTCACGGGGCATGAGCGGGAGCGGAGATACGCAGTATTTT
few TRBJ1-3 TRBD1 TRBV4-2 CASSQRGGQGISGNTIYF TGTGCCAGCAGCCAGAGGGGGGGACAGGGGATCTCTGGAAACACCATATATTTT
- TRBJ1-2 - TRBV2 CASSSLTAPIYGYTF TGTGCCAGCAGTAGCCTGACAGCTCCCATCTATGGCTACACCTTC
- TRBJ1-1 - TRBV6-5 CASSYFGQMNTEAFF TGTGCCAGCAGTTACTTCGGACAGATGAACACTGAAGCTTTCTTT
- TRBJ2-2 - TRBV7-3 CASSKMGQPNTGELFF TGTGCCAGCAGCAAGATGGGGCAACCGAACACCGGGGAGCTGTTTTTT
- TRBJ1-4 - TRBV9 CASGSQENEKLFF TGTGCCAGCGGTTCACAGGAAAATGAAAAACTGTTTTTT
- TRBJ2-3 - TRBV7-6 CASSLGPHPDTQYF TGTGCCAGCAGCTTAGGTCCCCACCCAGATACGCAGTATTTT
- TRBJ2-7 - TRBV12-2 CASPSDKGYEQYF TGTGCAAGTCCCTCAGACAAGGGCTACGAGCAGTACTTC
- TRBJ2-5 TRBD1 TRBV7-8 CASSVQGEETQYF TGTGCCAGCAGCGTACAGGGGGAGGAGACCCAGTACTTC
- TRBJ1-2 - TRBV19 CASTQRNYGYTF TGTGCCAGTACCCAGAGAAACTATGGCTACACCTTC
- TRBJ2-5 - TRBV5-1 CASSLGISGETQYF TGCGCCAGCAGCTTAGGTATAAGCGGAGAGACCCAGTACTTC
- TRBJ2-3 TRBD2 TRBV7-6 CASSPLAGGSDTQYF TGTGCCAGCAGCCCCCTAGCGGGGGGTTCAGATACGCAGTATTTT
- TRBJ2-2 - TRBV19 CASSSLEKNTGELFF TGTGCCAGTAGTAGCCTAGAGAAGAACACCGGGGAGCTGTTTTTT